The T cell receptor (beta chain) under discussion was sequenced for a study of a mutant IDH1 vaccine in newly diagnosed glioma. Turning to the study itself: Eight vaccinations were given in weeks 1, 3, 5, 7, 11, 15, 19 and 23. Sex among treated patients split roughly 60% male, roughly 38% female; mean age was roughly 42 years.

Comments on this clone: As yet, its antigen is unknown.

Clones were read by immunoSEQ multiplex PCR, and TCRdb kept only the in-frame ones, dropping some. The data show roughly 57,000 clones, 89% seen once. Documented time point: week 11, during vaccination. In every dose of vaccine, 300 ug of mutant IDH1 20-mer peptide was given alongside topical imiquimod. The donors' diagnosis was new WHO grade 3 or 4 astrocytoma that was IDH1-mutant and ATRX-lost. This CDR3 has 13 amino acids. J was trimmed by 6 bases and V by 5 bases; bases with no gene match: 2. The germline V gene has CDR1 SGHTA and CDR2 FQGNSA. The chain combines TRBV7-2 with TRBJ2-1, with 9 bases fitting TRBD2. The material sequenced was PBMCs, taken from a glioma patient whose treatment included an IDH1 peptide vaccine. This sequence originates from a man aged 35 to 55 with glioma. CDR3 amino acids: CASSLGLANEQFF. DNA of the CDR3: TGTGCCAGCAGCCTGGGACTAGCCAATGAGCAGTTCTTC.